These 12 T cell receptor beta chains originate from one sample sequenced in a study of beta chain features in type 1 diabetes. Sequencing targeted expressed TCRB transcripts, as all isolated RNA had been reverse transcribed. Here immunoSEQ multiplex PCR was the method, and the copy in TCRdb shows in-frame clones only, minus some. Of about 240,000 clones detected, about 30% appear once; the ten largest clones hold under 5%. The specimen was central memory CD4+ T cells from blood. These receptors were taken from a man aged 25 to 40 in good health.

This clone was observed a few times. The V and J genes are TRBV5-4 and TRBJ2-5, with D unclear. This CDR3 is 14 amino acids long. Trimming shortened V by 0 bases and J by 2 bases, and 8 bases separated the two germline ends. Germline CDR1 reads SGHNT; CDR2 reads YYREEE (reference sequence). The CDR3 spells CASSLGTDQETQYF. DNA of the CDR3: TGTGCCAGCAGCTTGGGAACAGATCAAGAGACCCAGTACTTC.

This clone was observed a few times. Since no conserved phenylalanine or tryptophan closes the CDR3, a read error is the likely cause. It is unclear where the CDR3 begins or ends on the DNA, so no DNA is shown, and the CDR3 is as TCRdb lists it. The rearrangement uses TRBV30 and TRBJ1-2. The CDR3 sequence runs 11 residues, both termini included. Germline CDR1 GTSNPN, CDR2 SVGIG (reference sequence). CDR3: CAWSVVKRGPS.

Of note for this clone: The identical CDR3 is also encoded by other nucleotide sequences in the sample. This sequence joins TRBV5-6 and TRBJ2-3; D remains unclear. The germline gives CDR1 SGHDT, CDR2 YYEEEE. The CDR3 has 14 residues. V lost 0 bases to trimming and J lost 1 base, with 6 bases between them. In DNA form, the CDR3 reads TGTGCCAGCAGCTTGGGGGCGGGCACAGATACGCAGTATTTT. Amino acid sequence: CASSLGAGTDTQYF.

The rearrangement links TRBV5-1 to TRBJ2-5, with D perhaps TRBD2 (6 bases). The CDR3 spans 16 residues. In germline, CDR1 is SGHRS, CDR2 YFSETQ. The ends were cut back, 0 bases at V and 1 base at J, with 13 bases in the middle. CDR3 loop: CASSLAAAGSQETQYF. The DNA for the CDR3 is TGCGCCAGCAGCTTGGCCGCGGCGGGATCCCAAGAGACCCAGTACTTC. The variable domain in full, completed from reference TRBV5-1 and TRBJ2-5, reads KAGVTQTPRYLIKTRGQQVTLSCSPISGHRSVSWYQQTPGQGLQFLFEYFSETQRNKGNFPGRFSGRQFSNSRSEMNVSTLELGDSALYLCASSLAAAGSQETQYFGPGTRLLVL.

The chain is built from TRBV19 and TRBJ2-4, with a tentative D call TRBD2 (5 bases). The CDR3 has 14 residues. Per germline, CDR1 LNHDA and CDR2 SQIVND (reference sequence). V gave up 6 bases and J gave up 5 bases, with 14 bases separating them. CDR3 protein: CASRSWESENIQYF. In nucleotides, the CDR3 is TGTGCCAGTAGATCATGGGAGTCAGAAAACATTCAGTACTTC.

The chain has TRBV14 and TRBJ2-7, with 9 bases fitting TRBD1. The length of the CDR3 is 15 residues. CDR1 is SGHDN, CDR2 FVKESK, per germline. J gave up 8 bases and V 0 bases, and 8 bases lay outside the gene matches. The DNA for the CDR3 is TGTGCCAGCAGCCAAGATAGGACAGGGGTTTACCAGCAGTACTTC. Translated: CASSQDRTGVYQQYF.

The genes are TRBV30 and TRBJ1-3, with D perhaps TRBD1 (6 bases). Germline loops: CDR1 GTSNPN, CDR2 SVGIG (reference sequence). The CDR3 runs to 14 residues. The CDR3 here is CALKGGFFGNTIYF. As DNA, the CDR3 is TGTGCGCTTAAAGGGGGATTCTTTGGAAACACCATATATTTT. The variable domain in full, completed from reference TRBV30 and TRBJ1-3, reads SQTIHQWPATLVQPVGSPLSLECTVEGTSNPNLYWYRQAAGRGLQLLFYSVGIGQISSEVPQNLSASRPQDRQFILSSKKLLLSDSGFYLCALKGGFFGNTIYFGEGSWLTVV.

V usage is TRBV14 and J usage is TRBJ1-2; D perhaps matches TRBD1 (6 bases). The CDR3 is 15 amino acids. V lost 6 bases to trimming and J lost 8 bases, with 22 bases between them. Germline V gene data show CDR1 as SGHDN and CDR2 as FVKESK. The CDR3 region has the DNA TGTGCCAGCAGGCCCGGGGGCGGGAGAACAGAGGGCTACACCTTC. Residues: CASRPGGGRTEGYTF.

This clone was seen only a few times. The V call is TRBV7-2, the J call TRBJ2-7; unclear D gene. Germline CDR1 and CDR2: SGHTA and FQGNSA. The germline V and J ends were trimmed by 5 bases and 7 bases, with 18 bases remaining between them. This CDR3 has 14 amino acids. CDR3 residues: CASSSPMIPGEQYF. CDR3 in DNA: TGTGCCAGCAGCAGCCCAATGATCCCCGGGGAGCAGTACTTC.

In its sample, this clone was seen a few times. V and J are TRBV5-8 and TRBJ2-7; D not resolved. This CDR3 spans 13 amino acids. CDR1 is SGHTS and CDR2 is YDEGEE in the germline V gene. V was pared by 3 bases and J by 0 bases, with 7 bases between. CDR3 sequence (DNA): TGTGCCAGCAGCTCCTGGGCCTCCTACGAGCAGTACTTC. It yields the protein CASSSWASYEQYF.

CDR3 protein: CASSSLTWTGRADTQYF. CDR3 DNA sequence: TGTGCCAGCAGTTCCCTGACTTGGACAGGGAGGGCAGATACGCAGTATTTT. The chain couples TRBV7-9 to TRBJ2-3, with D perhaps TRBD1 (8 bases). The germline V gene has CDR1 SEHNR and CDR2 FQNEAQ (reference sequence). This CDR3 has 17 residues. Trimming left V 6 bases short and J 4 bases short, with 23 bases between. The variable domain in full, with the rest retrieved from reference TRBV7-9 and TRBJ2-3, is DTGVSQNPRHKITKRGQNVTFRCDPISEHNRLYWYRQTLGQGPEFLTYFQNEAQLEKSRLLSDRFSAERPKGSFSTLEIQRTEQGDSAMYLCASSSLTWTGRADTQYFGPGTRLTVL.

This clone has ten or more counts. This specimen includes other DNA sequences encoding the same CDR3. The chain employs TRBV7-2 and TRBJ2-7; TRBD2 is a possible D gene (5 bases). This CDR3 contains 12 residues. Germline V gene data show CDR1 as SGHTA and CDR2 as FQGNSA. Trimming removed 1 base from V and 4 bases from J, with 5 bases in between. In nucleotides, the CDR3 is TGTGCCAGCAGCTTAGGGGAGTACGAGCAGTACTTC. Residues: CASSLGEYEQYF.